One and the same sample provided the 24 T cell receptor beta chains below, sequenced in a study of blood T cell repertoires in COVID-19. Only in-frame clones appear in the TCRdb table, and some are missing; sequencing was by immunoSEQ multiplex PCR. The sample contains a few hundred thousand clones, roughly 87% of which appear only once. What was sequenced was PBMCs or T cells enriched from blood (not recorded which). These receptors all come from a woman in her thirties who had recovered from COVID-19.

This clone was picked up a small number of times. This rearrangement joins TRBV12-5 to TRBJ1-3, with no clear D. Trimming left V 2 bases short and J 4 bases short, with 12 bases between. The CDR3 contains 15 residues. CDR1 is LGHNT, CDR2 FRNRAP, per germline. This CDR3 reads CASGLLAGQGNTIYF. The CDR3 DNA reads as TGTGCTAGTGGTTTGCTGGCAGGTCAAGGAAACACCATATATTTT.

The chain combines TRBV5-1 with TRBJ1-1, with 9 bases that match TRBD1. The CDR3 has 16 residues. With V trimmed by 7 bases and J by 0 bases, 10 bases remained unmatched. Germline V gives CDR1 SGHRS, CDR2 YFSETQ. CDR3: CASSSGTGTMNTEAFF. CDR3 coding DNA: TGCGCCAGCTCCTCCGGGACAGGGACCATGAACACTGAAGCTTTCTTT.

The chain carries TRBV6-5 and TRBJ2-3, with 8 bases that match TRBD2. From germline, CDR1 is MNHEY and CDR2 SVGAGI. Losses at the gene ends were 9 bases for V and 4 bases for J; bases not matched to a gene: 6. The length of the CDR3 is 13 residues. The CDR3 spells CASRVTSADTQYF. CDR3 nucleotide sequence: TGTGCCAGTCGGGTGACTAGCGCAGATACGCAGTATTTT.

CDR3 amino acids: CASSLVSGDTEAFF. The CDR3 bases are TGTGCCAGCAGCTTAGTTTCGGGGGACACTGAAGCTTTCTTT. The chain carries TRBV7-2 and TRBJ1-1; D possibly corresponds to TRBD1 (5 bases). CDR1 and CDR2 from the germline V gene are SGHTA and FQGNSA. CDR3 length: 14 amino acids. Trimming took off 1 base at V and 3 bases at J, with 9 bases between the two ends.

V usage is TRBV18 and J usage is TRBJ1-5; D is possibly TRBD1 (5 bases). Germline CDR1 and CDR2: KGHSH and LQKENI. There are 15 residues in the CDR3. Between the trimmed V and J ends, which lost 5 bases and 6 bases, there was a span of 17 bases. The CDR3 coding sequence is TGTGCCAGCTCAGAAACGGGCGGGGCAAGTCAGCCCCAGCATTTT. It translates to CASSETGGASQPQHF.

This clone was observed a handful of times. J is TRBJ1-4 and V is TRBV6-5, with D uncertain. The CDR3 loop spans 16 amino acids. Germline V gives CDR1 MNHEY, CDR2 SVGAGI. Between the trimmed V and J ends, which lost 2 bases and 0 bases, there was a span of 10 bases. CDR3 nucleotides: TGTGCCAGCAGTTACCAACTATCGACAACTAATGAAAAACTGTTTTTT. This sequence encodes CASSYQLSTTNEKLFF.

The chain couples TRBV6-4 to TRBJ2-2, with D unclear. Germline V gives CDR1 MRHNA, CDR2 SNTAGT. The V end lost 6 bases, the J end lost 1 base, and 9 bases lay between the germline ends. The CDR3 spans 14 residues. The CDR3 DNA follows: TGTGCCAGCAGCCGTCAACTGAACACCGGGGAGCTGTTTTTT. Amino acids: CASSRQLNTGELFF.

The gene calls are TRBV3-1 (or the pseudogene TRBV3-2) and TRBJ1-2; D possibly corresponds to TRBD1 (5 bases). CDR1 and CDR2 (germline): LGHDT, YNNKEL (reference sequence). The CDR3 covers 14 residues. The germline V and J ends were trimmed by 1 base and 6 bases, with 12 bases remaining between them. CDR3 sequence: CASSQGTLAHGYTF. The CDR3 DNA is TGTGCCAGCAGCCAAGGGACACTGGCACATGGCTACACCTTC.

V is TRBV28 and J is TRBJ2-1; no definite D call. Germline-derived CDR1 and CDR2 are MDHEN and SYDVKM. Trimming left V 4 bases short and J 8 bases short, with 9 bases between. The CDR3 is 12 amino acids. The CDR3 spells CASSSTRDEQFF. The CDR3 nucleotides read TGTGCCAGCAGTTCCACCCGGGATGAGCAGTTCTTC. The variable domain in full, with the rest retrieved from reference TRBV28 and TRBJ2-1, is DVKVTQSSRYLVKRTGEKVFLECVQDMDHENMFWYRQDPGLGLRLIYFSYDVKMKEKGDIPEGYSVSREKKERFSLILESASTNQTSMYLCASSSTRDEQFFGPGTRLTVL.

This clone was found once. This sequence joins TRBV5-5 and TRBJ1-6, with D maybe TRBD1 (6 bases). Germline values: CDR1 SGHKS, CDR2 YYEKEE (reference sequence). The CDR3 has 15 residues. The V end lost 3 bases, the J end lost 7 bases, and 14 bases lay between the germline ends. CDR3 bases: TGTGCCAGCAGCTCTGGGGGCCGCGAAAATTCACCCCTCCACTTT. The encoded protein is CASSSGGRENSPLHF.

Written as DNA, the CDR3 is TGTGCCAGCAGCTTGCCGGGAGGGGAAAACATTCAGTACTTC. It is translated as CASSLPGGENIQYF. J is TRBJ2-4 and V is TRBV5-4, with TRBD2 matching over 8 bases. V trimming: 1 base; J trimming: 5 bases; junction bases outside the gene matches: 2. Germline CDR1 is SGHNT and CDR2 is YYREEE (reference sequence). The length of the CDR3 is 14 residues.

The V call is TRBV12-3 or TRBV12-4, the J call TRBJ2-1, with no clear D. This CDR3 contains 13 residues. Trimming pared 5 bases from V and 0 bases from J, leaving 5 bases between. The CDR3 DNA reads TGTGCCAGCAGTCCGAGCTCCTACAATGAGCAGTTCTTC. Translating it yields CASSPSSYNEQFF.

Concerning this clone: The same CDR3 also results from other DNA sequences found in this sample. The chain couples TRBV7-2 to TRBJ1-2, with TRBD1 matching 8 bases. The CDR3 runs 14 residues. V lost 5 bases and J lost 5; bases outside the gene matches: 7. Germline V gene sequence: CDR1 SGHTA, CDR2 FQGNSA. DNA for the CDR3: TGTGCCAGCAGCCTAGGGACAGGCCTATATGGCTACACCTTC. Amino acids: CASSLGTGLYGYTF.

This clone was found a few times. V usage is TRBV4-1 and J usage is TRBJ1-5, with a tentative D call TRBD1 (6 bases). Germline CDR1 reads MGHRA; CDR2 reads YSYEKL. The CDR3 sequence is 14 residues long. V was pared by 8 bases and J by 1 base, with 12 bases between. CDR3 residues: CASGRQESNQPQHF. CDR3 nucleotides: TGCGCCAGCGGCAGACAGGAAAGCAATCAGCCCCAGCATTTT.

This chain connects TRBV2 to TRBJ1-4; tentatively, D is TRBD1 (6 bases). V lost 1 base and J lost 3, with 6 bases in between. Germline CDR1 SNHLY, CDR2 FYNNEI. The CDR3 spans 14 residues. CDR3 protein: CASSEGTANEKLFF. The CDR3 DNA reads as TGTGCCAGCAGTGAAGGGACAGCTAATGAAAAACTGTTTTTT.

Here the CDR3 reads CASSLAGGPTDTQYF. The CDR3 DNA sequence: TGCGCCAGCAGCTTGGCGGGGGGACCCACAGATACGCAGTATTTT. V and J are TRBV5-1 and TRBJ2-3; 7 bases map to TRBD2. With 0 bases clipped from V and 2 bases from J, the junction kept 3 bases outside the gene matches. This CDR3 is 15 amino acids long. Germline lookup yields CDR1 SGHRS and CDR2 YFSETQ.

This chain joins TRBV20-1 and TRBJ2-7, with 10 nucleotides matching TRBD2. The trim removed 3 bases at V and 2 bases at J, leaving 1 base unmatched. In germline, CDR1 is DFQATT, CDR2 SNEGSKA (reference sequence). The CDR3 loop spans 13 amino acids. The CDR3 nucleotides read TGCAGTGCTAGTAGCGGGGGGCCCTACGAGCAGTACTTC. Its protein product is CSASSGGPYEQYF.

There are a few counts of this clone. J is TRBJ1-6 and V is TRBV7-9; 7 positions agree with TRBD1. The V gene's germline CDR1 is SEHNR and CDR2 FQNEAQ (reference sequence). The V and J ends lost 5 bases and 7 bases, in that order; junction bases with no gene match: 8. This CDR3 is built from 15 residues. The CDR3 bases are TGTGCCAGCAGCGCAAACAGGGGCGGCAATTCACCCCTCCACTTT. Residues: CASSANRGGNSPLHF. The full variable domain, in which reference TRBV7-9 and TRBJ1-6 provide the parts outside the CDR3, is DTGVSQNPRHKITKRGQNVTFRCDPISEHNRLYWYRQTLGQGPEFLTYFQNEAQLEKSRLLSDRFSAERPKGSFSTLEIQRTEQGDSAMYLCASSANRGGNSPLHFGNGTRLTVT.

This sequence joins TRBV28 and TRBJ2-1, with a weak D call TRBD1 (6 bases). V was cut by 7 bases and J by 1 base, with 14 bases left in between. This CDR3 has 15 amino acids. Germline CDR1 is MDHEN and CDR2 is SYDVKM. The CDR3 spells CASIDPRGSYNEQFF. In DNA form, the CDR3 reads TGTGCCAGCATAGACCCCAGGGGTTCCTACAATGAGCAGTTCTTC. Complete variable domain (other parts from reference TRBV28 and TRBJ2-1): DVKVTQSSRYLVKRTGEKVFLECVQDMDHENMFWYRQDPGLGLRLIYFSYDVKMKEKGDIPEGYSVSREKKERFSLILESASTNQTSMYLCASIDPRGSYNEQFFGPGTRLTVL.

The chain links TRBV5-1 to TRBJ2-5; possibly TRBD2 for D (5 bases). V lost 0 bases to trimming and J lost 4 bases, with 16 bases between them. CDR3 length equals 16 residues. The germline V gene encodes CDR1 SGHRS and CDR2 YFSETQ. CDR3 residues: CASSLEGAGFRETQYF. DNA of the CDR3: TGCGCCAGCAGCTTGGAGGGCGCGGGTTTTCGAGAGACCCAGTACTTC.

About this clone: The same CDR3 also results from other DNA sequences found in this sample. The chain combines TRBV19 with TRBJ2-7; 9 bases are a match to TRBD1. The CDR3 runs to 14 residues. Germline assignment: CDR1 LNHDA and CDR2 SQIVND (reference sequence). V dropped 5 bases and J dropped 3; count of bases not matched to a gene: 5. The chain's CDR3 is CASSSTGGGYEQYF. DNA of the CDR3: TGTGCCAGTAGTTCGACAGGGGGAGGCTACGAGCAGTACTTC.

The chain links TRBV19 to TRBJ2-7; 8 bases fit TRBD2. The CDR3 has 15 residues. The J segment lost 5 bases and the V segment lost 5 bases, leaving 11 bases of the junction unmatched. Germline values: CDR1 LNHDA, CDR2 SQIVND (reference sequence). DNA of the CDR3: TGTGCCAGTAGTTCCGCCCAGCGGGGGAGCGACGAGCAGTACTTC. As protein: CASSSAQRGSDEQYF.

The CDR3 bases are TGTGCCAGCTCACTGATCGGGACTTCAAATGAAAAACTGTTTTTT. Amino acid sequence: CASSLIGTSNEKLFF. The chain recombines TRBV18 with TRBJ1-4, with a tentative D call TRBD1 (5 bases). Germline V CDR1 and CDR2: KGHSH, LQKENI. The CDR3 is 15 amino acids. Trimming left V 4 bases short and J 5 bases short, with 14 bases between.

The CDR3 region is CASSLGGLSYNEQFF. For the CDR3, the DNA is TGTGCCAGCAGCTTAGGGGGACTATCATACAATGAGCAGTTCTTC. V usage is TRBV7-7 and J usage is TRBJ2-1; 7 bases agree with TRBD2. Per germline, CDR1 SSHAT and CDR2 FNYEAQ (reference sequence). The CDR3 length is 15 residues. V trimming: 1 base; J trimming: 4 bases; junction bases outside the gene matches: 4. The whole variable domain, remainder taken from reference TRBV7-7 and TRBJ2-1, is GAGVSQSPRYKVTKRGQDVTLRCDPISSHATLYWYQQALGQGPEFLTYFNYEAQPDKSGLPSDRFSAERPEGSISTLTIQRTEQRDSAMYRCASSLGGLSYNEQFFGPGTRLTVL.